Listed below are T cell receptor beta chains from one sample, sequenced in a study of response to subunit inactivated influenza vaccine. TCRdb used MiXCR to reprocess the RT-PCR reads, holding one entry per CDR3 protein. The table lists approximately 530,000 distinct CDR3 sequences, around 13% of them singletons. This specimen consisted of PBMCs from blood, obtained 40 to 50 days after vaccination. The origin of the receptors is a man aged 50 to 59 who received an inactivated influenza vaccine. Each CDR3 is given with its conserved first and last residue. A D gene is named only where the DNA matches it firmly. Size is omitted from some rows. Given values are once, few, many or a class for expanded clones.

-	TRBJ2-4	TRBV10-3	many	CAISDGVAKNIQYF	TGTGCCATCAGTGACGGGGTGGCCAAAAACATTCAGTACTTC
TRBD2	TRBJ2-1	TRBV10-2	few	CASSEGLAGGHLNNEQFF	TGCGCCAGCAGTGAGGGACTAGCGGGGGGCCATCTGAACAATGAGCAGTTCTTC
TRBD1	TRBJ2-5	TRBV15	-	CATSRVPSEGGQGVGGAQYF	TGTGCCACCAGCAGAGTTCCGTCCGAGGGAGGACAGGGCGTCGGAGGGGCCCAGTACTTC
-	TRBJ1-1	TRBV20-1	-	CSARVGGRDTEAFF	TGCAGTGCTAGAGTTGGGGGGCGGGATACTGAAGCTTTCTTT
-	TRBJ2-3	TRBV5-5	-	CASSTGTTSDTQYF	TGTGCCAGCAGTACCGGGACAACGTCAGATACGCAGTATTTT
-	TRBJ1-6	TRBV10-3	many	CAISEGQSNSPLHF	TGTGCCATCAGTGAGGGACAGTCAAATTCACCCCTCCACTTT
-	TRBJ2-5	TRBV7-8	-	CASSLMGSETQYF	TGTGCCAGCAGCTTGATGGGATCGGAGACCCAGTACTTC
-	TRBJ1-1	TRBV20-1	few	CSARAGSTEAFF	TGCAGTGCTAGGGCCGGATCGACTGAAGCTTTCTTT
TRBD2	TRBJ2-7	TRBV6-5	-	CASSYFGLADYEQYF	TGTGCCAGCAGTTACTTCGGACTAGCGGACTACGAGCAGTACTTC
-	TRBJ1-2	TRBV2	few	CASSAWRQGPDYGYTF	TGTGCCAGCAGTGCCTGGAGGCAGGGCCCGGACTATGGCTACACCTTC
-	TRBJ1-1	TRBV11-1	few	CASTDLTGLQRGNTEAFF	TGTGCCAGCACCGACCTCACCGGGCTACAGAGGGGGAACACTGAAGCTTTCTTT
-	TRBJ2-4	TRBV29-1	few	CSVDLIFLLAKNIQYF	TGCAGCGTTGATCTTATTTTCCTTCTAGCCAAAAACATTCAGTACTTC
TRBD1	TRBJ1-2	TRBV6-5	-	CASSYFRTGGASHYGYTF	TGTGCCAGCAGTTACTTTCGGACAGGGGGCGCTTCCCACTATGGCTACACCTTC
TRBD1	TRBJ2-5	TRBV5-1	few	CASRAAQGVQETQYF	TGCGCCAGCAGAGCGGCACAGGGGGTCCAAGAGACCCAGTACTTC
TRBD2	TRBJ2-1	TRBV9	many	CASSPGLAGGNEQFF	TGTGCCAGCAGCCCAGGACTAGCGGGAGGCAATGAGCAGTTCTTC
TRBD1	TRBJ2-7	TRBV6-5	-	CASSYSPGTGYEQYF	TGTGCCAGCAGTTACTCACCCGGGACAGGCTACGAGCAGTACTTC
TRBD1	TRBJ2-5	TRBV20-1	-	CSARDLRGRETQYF	TGCAGTGCTAGAGATCTGAGGGGGCGCGAGACCCAGTACTTC
-	TRBJ1-1	TRBV29-1	few	CSVEDHTTGWAFF	TGCAGCGTTGAAGATCATACTACCGGTTGGGCTTTCTTT
-	TRBJ2-1	TRBV11-2	few	CASSLESGNEQFF	TGTGCCAGCAGCTTAGAGTCCGGCAATGAGCAGTTCTTC
-	TRBJ2-3	TRBV7-2	few	CASSLGVRVSSTDTQYF	TGTGCCAGCAGCTTAGGAGTTCGGGTTAGTAGCACAGATACGCAGTATTTT
-	TRBJ1-4	TRBV25-1	few	CASTPLGAGPEKLFF	TGTGCCAGCACCCCCTTAGGGGCAGGCCCTGAAAAACTGTTTTTT
-	TRBJ2-7	TRBV12-3/TRBV12-4	-	CASSLADGPYEQYF	TGTGCCAGCAGTTTAGCGGACGGGCCCTACGAGCAGTACTTC
-	TRBJ2-3	TRBV4-3	many	CASSQARWGLTDTQYF	TGCGCCAGCAGCCAAGCCCGATGGGGGCTGACAGATACGCAGTATTTT
-	TRBJ2-7	TRBV25-1	-	CATIEDRSYEQYF	TGTGCCACCATCGAGGACAGATCCTACGAGCAGTACTTC
TRBD1	TRBJ2-1	TRBV6-1	many	CANLKGQGKAYNEQFF	TGTGCCAACCTAAAGGGACAGGGGAAGGCCTACAATGAGCAGTTCTTC
-	TRBJ1-2	TRBV6-5	many	CASSYSADYGYTF	TGTGCCAGCAGTTACTCGGCTGATTATGGCTACACCTTC
TRBD2	TRBJ2-5	TRBV3-1	-	CASSQLTSGPYQETQYF	TGTGCCAGCAGCCAGCTAACTAGCGGACCGTACCAAGAGACCCAGTACTTC
TRBD1	TRBJ1-2	TRBV20-1	-	CSARGTGGGYGYTF	TGCAGTGCTAGGGGGACAGGGGGAGGCTATGGCTACACCTTC
-	TRBJ2-7	TRBV28	-	CASRGDFQSSYEQYF	TGTGCCAGCAGGGGGGACTTCCAAAGCTCCTACGAGCAGTACTTC
TRBD1	TRBJ2-2	TRBV20-1	many	CSARTGGARTGELFF	TGCAGTGCTAGGACAGGGGGCGCGAGGACCGGGGAGCTGTTTTTT
-	TRBJ2-2	TRBV6-2/TRBV6-3	few	CASKLLSGASTGELFF	TGTGCCAGCAAGCTCCTATCAGGGGCCAGCACCGGGGAGCTGTTTTTT
-	TRBJ2-7	TRBV20-1	-	CSASQTNEQYF	TGCAGTGCTAGCCAAACCAATGAGCAGTACTTC
TRBD1	TRBJ2-2	TRBV27	-	CASSFLSRDRGITGELFF	TGTGCCAGCAGTTTCCTTTCCCGGGACAGGGGGATCACCGGGGAGCTGTTTTTT
-	TRBJ2-7	TRBV25-1	few	CASSDVLRGSYEQYF	TGTGCCAGCAGTGATGTTCTGAGGGGATCCTACGAGCAGTACTTC
-	TRBJ1-2	TRBV20-1	-	CSASRSNYGYTF	TGCAGTGCTAGCCGGTCAAACTATGGCTACACCTTC
-	TRBJ2-7	TRBV7-3	-	CASSLTAGSGEQYF	TGTGCCAGCAGCTTAACAGCAGGTTCAGGGGAGCAGTACTTC
-	TRBJ2-1	TRBV3-1	few	CASSQATRGTNEQFF	TGTGCCAGCAGCCAGGCTACAAGGGGTACGAATGAGCAGTTCTTC
-	TRBJ2-7	TRBV15	few	CATSLLKSSYEQYF	TGTGCCACCAGCCTCTTAAAGAGCTCCTACGAGCAGTACTTC
TRBD1	TRBJ1-4	TRBV12-3/TRBV12-4	many	CASRKTGTNEKLFF	TGTGCCAGCAGGAAGACAGGGACTAATGAAAAACTGTTTTTT
-	TRBJ1-1	TRBV20-1	few	CSEDNRAF	TGCAGTGAGGACAACAGGGCTTTT
TRBD1	TRBJ2-3	TRBV7-2	many	CASSSQGANTDTQYF	TGTGCCAGCAGCTCGCAGGGGGCGAATACAGATACGCAGTATTTT
-	TRBJ2-3	TRBV29-1	few	CSGRGLLTDTQYF	TGCAGCGGCCGAGGACTCCTCACAGATACGCAGTATTTT